This entry lists 19 T cell receptor beta chains sequenced from one sample in a study of blood T cell repertoires in COVID-19. Using immunoSEQ multiplex PCR, the repertoire was profiled, and TCRdb retains in-frame clones only, with some absent. The sample records around 82,000 clones, 89% being singletons. What was sequenced was peripheral blood. The receptors were gathered from a man between 65 and 85 years old with active or convalescent COVID-19.

Concerning this clone itself: Other DNA sequences from this sample encode an identical CDR3 as well. The genes are TRBV6-5 and TRBJ1-5, with TRBD1 identical over 8 bases. After removal of 6 bases from V and 6 bases from J, the junction contained 4 bases not matched to a gene. Germline CDR1 reads MNHEY; CDR2 reads SVGAGI. This CDR3 contains 13 residues. CDR3 protein: CASSRGQGQPQHF. CDR3 coding DNA: TGTGCCAGCAGCAGGGGGCAGGGTCAGCCCCAGCATTTT.

The chain is built from TRBV30 and TRBJ1-6, with D possibly being TRBD1 (5 bases). Per germline, CDR1 GTSNPN and CDR2 SVGIG (reference sequence). V lost 2 bases and J lost 6, with 14 bases in between. The CDR3 is 15 amino acids. In DNA form, the CDR3 reads TGTGCCTGGAGTAATCGGCAGGGTGTTAATTCACCCCTCCACTTT. It codes for CAWSNRQGVNSPLHF.

The rearrangement links TRBV19 to TRBJ1-1; a weak D match, TRBD1 (5 bases). The CDR3 is 12 residues long. Trimming shortened V by 5 bases and J by 4 bases, and 8 bases separated the two germline ends. CDR1 LNHDA and CDR2 SQIVND come from the germline V gene (reference sequence). CDR3 region: CASSDGGTEAFF. The DNA of the CDR3 is TGTGCCAGTAGTGACGGGGGCACTGAAGCTTTCTTT.

V is TRBV6-6 and J is TRBJ2-7; tentatively, D is TRBD1 (6 bases). From germline, CDR1 is MNHNY and CDR2 SVGAGI (reference sequence). Deletions cut 6 bases from V and 4 bases from J, with 16 bases between. There are 14 residues in the CDR3. This chain's CDR3 is CASSQQGKTYEQYF. The CDR3 DNA reads TGTGCCAGCAGCCAACAGGGTAAGACATACGAGCAGTACTTC.

This chain joins TRBV7-2 and TRBJ1-2; 7 nucleotides align to TRBD1. From germline, CDR1 is SGHTA and CDR2 FQGNSA. After removal of 7 bases from V and 8 bases from J, the junction contained 13 bases not matched to a gene. This CDR3 is 14 amino acids long. For the CDR3, the DNA is TGTGCCAGCACCCTAGGGGACAGACCTCGGGGCTACACCTTC. Translated: CASTLGDRPRGYTF.

V is TRBV30 and J is TRBJ1-1; tentative D call: TRBD1 (6 bases). Germline CDR1 is GTSNPN and CDR2 is SVGIG (reference sequence). V was clipped by 2 bases and J by 5 bases, with 15 bases between them. The CDR3 has 14 residues. CDR3 DNA: TGTGCCTGGAGTAGGAAAACAGGGCGGACTGAAGCTTTCTTT. This codes for CAWSRKTGRTEAFF.

The chain is built from TRBV7-9 and TRBJ2-7; tentative D call: TRBD1 (6 bases). The ends were cut back, 5 bases at V and 4 bases at J, with 21 bases in the middle. Germline V gives CDR1 SEHNR, CDR2 FQNEAQ (reference sequence). The CDR3 totals 16 residues. The CDR3 region is CASSRPSLGGRYEQYF. CDR3 coding DNA: TGTGCCAGCAGCCGCCCCTCCCTAGGGGGTAGGTACGAGCAGTACTTC.

Concerning this clone itself: Other nucleotide sequences from this sample produce the same CDR3. This chain joins TRBV19 and TRBJ1-5; D possibly corresponds to TRBD1 (5 bases). Germline V gene data show CDR1 as LNHDA and CDR2 as SQIVND (reference sequence). V gave up 2 bases and J gave up 6 bases, with 5 bases separating them. The CDR3 length is 12 residues. CDR3 nucleotide sequence: TGTGCCAGTAGTATAAGGGGTCAGCCCCAGCATTTT. It yields the protein CASSIRGQPQHF. Filled out from reference TRBV19 and TRBJ1-5, the complete variable domain reads DGGITQSPKYLFRKEGQNVTLSCEQNLNHDAMYWYRQDPGQGLRLIYYSQIVNDFQKGDIAEGYSVSREKKESFPLTVTSAQKNPTAFYLCASSIRGQPQHFGDGTRLSIL.

This chain joins TRBV2 and TRBJ1-1; 10 bases line up with TRBD1. The CDR3 is 15 residues long. Looked up from germline, CDR1 is SNHLY and CDR2 is FYNNEI. The V segment lost 3 bases and the J segment 7 bases; nucleotides outside the gene matches: 8. The CDR3 DNA reads as TGTGCCAGCAGTGAGGTCGGACAGGGGGTAGGTGAAGCTTTCTTT. Protein sequence: CASSEVGQGVGEAFF.

This chain uses TRBV6-2 or TRBV6-3 with TRBJ2-1, with D possibly being TRBD2 (5 bases). This CDR3 has 15 amino acids. Germline-derived CDR1 and CDR2 are MNHEY and SVGEGT. V lost 6 bases and J lost 7, with 19 bases in between. The DNA for the CDR3 is TGTGCCAGCAGCAAAGGGTCTAGCTGGGGTAATGAGCAGTTCTTC. Translation gives CASSKGSSWGNEQFF.

This chain connects TRBV7-2 to TRBJ2-1; 8 bases map to TRBD1. Losses at the gene ends were 3 bases for V and 7 bases for J; bases not matched to a gene: 8. Germline-derived CDR1 and CDR2 are SGHTA and FQGNSA. The CDR3 is 15 amino acids. CDR3 bases: TGTGCCAGCAGCTTGGGGACAGGCTGGGGGAATGAGCAGTTCTTC. Protein: CASSLGTGWGNEQFF.

DNA for the CDR3: TGTGCCAGCCGGGGACAGTCCTACGAGCAGTACTTC. Amino acid sequence: CASRGQSYEQYF. The genes are TRBV28 and TRBJ2-7, with TRBD1 identical over 7 bases. Germline CDR1 and CDR2: MDHEN and SYDVKM. This CDR3 is 12 amino acids long. Trimming took 8 bases from V and 1 from J; bases not matched to a gene: 2.

J is TRBJ1-5 and V is TRBV5-1; the D gene is possibly TRBD1 (5 bases). The CDR3 has 15 amino acids. V gave up 4 bases and J gave up 6 bases, with 17 bases separating them. Germline V CDR1 and CDR2: SGHRS, YFSETQ. Written as DNA, the CDR3 is TGCGCCAGCAGCCCCCCGCAGGGTAAGGCTCAGCCCCAGCATTTT. Its protein product is CASSPPQGKAQPQHF.

The genes are TRBV29-1 and TRBJ2-5; D is unresolved. Trimming pared 3 bases from V and 5 bases from J, leaving 7 bases between. From germline, CDR1 is SQVTM and CDR2 ANQGSEA. This CDR3 contains 11 residues. CDR3 amino acids: CSVDLGETQYF. The CDR3, as DNA: TGCAGCGTTGATCTGGGCGAGACCCAGTACTTC.

The V gene is TRBV13, the J gene TRBJ1-3, with 7 bases lining up with TRBD1. After removal of 5 bases from V and 1 base from J, the junction contained 5 bases not matched to a gene. In germline, CDR1 is PRHDT, CDR2 FYEKMQ (reference sequence). The CDR3 contains 15 residues. CDR3 nucleotide sequence: TGTGCCAGCAGCCGACAGGGTAATTCTGGAAACACCATATATTTT. Its translation: CASSRQGNSGNTIYF.

The V and J genes are TRBV11-3 and TRBJ2-3; D gene unclear. In germline, CDR1 is SGHNT, CDR2 YENEEA. This CDR3 has 13 amino acids. Trimming stripped 1 base from V and 2 bases from J, with 4 bases between. CDR3 sequence reads: CASSLGLTDTQYF. CDR3 coding DNA: TGTGCCAGCAGCTTAGGACTCACAGATACGCAGTATTTT.

This clone was picked up a small number of times. The chain has TRBV11-2 and TRBJ1-2, with TRBD1 identical over 7 bases. The CDR3 loop spans 15 amino acids. Germline V gives CDR1 SGHAT, CDR2 FQNNGV. With V trimmed by 3 bases and J by 2 bases, 6 bases remained unmatched. DNA of the CDR3: TGTGCCAGCAGCTTTATAACGGGACAGAACTATGGCTACACCTTC. Encoded protein: CASSFITGQNYGYTF.

This rearrangement joins TRBV28 to TRBJ1-4; D perhaps matches TRBD1 (6 bases). Germline V gives CDR1 MDHEN, CDR2 SYDVKM. V lost 7 bases to trimming and J lost 7 bases, with 16 bases between them. The CDR3 loop spans 14 amino acids. In DNA, the CDR3 is TGTGCCAGCATGGGGGGGCCGAAAATTGAAAAACTGTTTTTT. Protein sequence: CASMGGPKIEKLFF.

CDR3 in DNA: TGTGCCAGCAGATACAGGGACAGGGGGCGAGAGACCCAGTACTTC. It codes for CASRYRDRGRETQYF. The chain joins TRBV6-2 or TRBV6-3 to TRBJ2-5; 12 nucleotides agree with TRBD1. The V and J ends lost 6 bases and 4 bases, in that order; junction bases with no gene match: 6. Germline loops: CDR1 MNHEY, CDR2 SVGEGT. The CDR3 totals 15 residues.